Below, 9 T cell receptor beta chains from the same sample are listed, as sequenced in a study of blood T cell repertoires in COVID-19. Libraries were prepared by immunoSEQ multiplex PCR; TCRdb keeps only in-frame clonotypes and omits some of them. The repertoire includes roughly 250,000 clones, 85% to 90% of them detected once, and roughly 3.3% sits in the top ten. The sequenced sample consisted of peripheral blood. The source is a woman in her thirties or forties with acute or convalescent COVID-19.

The chain links TRBV5-1 to TRBJ2-2; 8 bases are a match to TRBD1. V gave up 0 bases and J gave up 1 base; unmatched junction bases: 5. CDR3 size: 17 residues. In germline, CDR1 is SGHRS, CDR2 YFSETQ. CDR3 sequence reads: CASSLGIGQGNTGELFF. CDR3 nucleotides: TGCGCCAGCAGCTTGGGGATAGGACAGGGGAACACCGGGGAGCTGTTTTTT.

V gene TRBV7-9 combines with J gene TRBJ1-2, with TRBD1 identical over 7 bases. V dropped 4 bases and J dropped 8; count of bases not matched to a gene: 13. The CDR3 totals 15 residues. CDR1 is SEHNR and CDR2 is FQNEAQ in the germline V gene (reference sequence). The CDR3: CASSYSRDSRSGYTF. CDR3 DNA: TGTGCCAGCAGCTACAGCCGGGACAGCCGTTCGGGCTACACCTTC.

The chain has TRBV10-3 and TRBJ2-2, with TRBD1 matching 7 bases. CDR1 and CDR2 (germline): ENHRY, SYGVKD. CDR3 length: 13 residues. Unmatched junction bases numbered 7, after V lost 10 bases and J lost 5 bases. The CDR3 nucleotides are TGTGCCACAACAGGGGTAATAACCGGGGAGCTGTTTTTT. Translated: CATTGVITGELFF.

V usage is TRBV25-1 and J usage is TRBJ1-2; tentatively, D is TRBD1 (5 bases). The CDR3 totals 13 residues. Trimming took 2 bases from V and 6 from J, leaving 10 bases between them. Germline V gives CDR1 MGHDK, CDR2 SYGVNS. The CDR3 loop reads CASSEIGGHGYTF. CDR3 DNA: TGTGCCAGCAGTGAAATCGGGGGTCATGGCTACACCTTC.

The chain is built from TRBV4-1 and TRBJ1-1; D might be TRBD1 (6 bases). CDR1 is MGHRA and CDR2 is YSYEKL in the germline V gene. V gave up 2 bases and J gave up 1 base, with 14 bases separating them. The CDR3 has 16 amino acids. The chain's CDR3 is CASSQWGGQENTEAFF. CDR3 sequence (DNA): TGCGCCAGCAGCCAATGGGGGGGGCAGGAGAACACTGAAGCTTTCTTT.

The genes are TRBV2 and TRBJ1-3; 7 nucleotides match TRBD1. The CDR3 sequence is 14 residues long. CDR1 SNHLY and CDR2 FYNNEI come from the germline V gene. The ends lost 5 bases at V and 5 bases at J; junction bases unmatched: 6. The CDR3 nucleotides read TGTGCCAGCAGTTCTGGGACAGCTCGAAACACCATATATTTT. Protein product: CASSSGTARNTIYF.

The chain carries TRBV4-2 and TRBJ1-2; D is perhaps TRBD1 (5 bases). Germline V gives CDR1 LGHNA, CDR2 YNFKEQ. There are 16 residues in the CDR3. V was shortened by 0 bases and J by 7 bases, with 18 bases between the two germline ends. The CDR3 DNA sequence: TGTGCCAGCAGCCAAGATCGCGACAGCGCTAATCTTGGCTACACCTTC. It is translated as CASSQDRDSANLGYTF.

The chain uses TRBV5-4 and TRBJ2-3; D unclear. The V end lost 3 bases, the J end lost 0 bases, and 14 bases lay between the germline ends. Germline CDR1 is SGHNT and CDR2 is YYREEE (reference sequence). This CDR3 contains 16 residues. The chain's CDR3 is CASSSAESRSTDTQYF. As DNA, the CDR3 is TGTGCCAGCAGCTCGGCAGAGTCCAGGAGCACAGATACGCAGTATTTT.

CDR3 residues: CASTASGGSYNEQFF. CDR3 DNA sequence: TGTGCCAGCACCGCCAGCGGGGGCTCTTACAATGAGCAGTTCTTC. V usage is TRBV7-2 and J usage is TRBJ2-1; 8 bases are shared with TRBD2. V was pared by 7 bases and J by 4 bases, with 9 bases of the junction left unmatched. Germline CDR1 SGHTA, CDR2 FQGNSA. The CDR3 sequence is 15 residues long.